This T cell receptor beta chain stems from a study of blood T cell repertoires in COVID-19. Study as a whole: PBMCs, B-cell-depleted T cells, or T cells were the source of the cDNA or gDNA that made up the material.

CDR1 and CDR2 from the germline V gene are PRHDT and FYEKMQ (reference sequence). Trimming at V came to 5 bases and at J to 6 bases, leaving 3 bases not matched to a gene. This CDR3 region has 14 residues. Here immunoSEQ multiplex PCR was the method, and the copy in TCRdb shows in-frame clones only, minus some. Here the sample spans tens of thousands of clones, about 88% being singletons. This sequence joins TRBV13 and TRBJ1-6; TRBD1 agrees at 8 bases. The origin of this receptor is a man in his forties or fifties in a cohort sampled during active COVID-19. Sequences were obtained from peripheral blood. The CDR3 nucleotides are TGTGCCAGCAGCCTGGACAGGGTTAATTCACCCCTCCACTTT. This codes for CASSLDRVNSPLHF. Full variable domain (missing parts from reference TRBV13 and TRBJ1-6): AAGVIQSPRHLIKEKRETATLKCYPIPRHDTVYWYQQGPGQDPQFLISFYEKMQSDKGSIPDRFSAQQFSDYHSELNMSSLELGDSALYFCASSLDRVNSPLHFGNGTRLTVT.